The 3 T cell receptor beta chains below come from one sample, sequenced in a study of T-cell memory formation after mild COVID-19. In TCRdb, the 5' RACE reads were re-called with MiXCR into one record per CDR3 protein. Seen here are about 340,000 distinct CDR3 sequences, 10% to 15% observed once, and the top ten hold over 20%. Source material: PBMCs or a T cell subset sorted from them (not recorded which). The receptors stem from a man between 18 and 35 years old who had mild COVID-19 (a few samples of this study predate the infection). Cell type and time point are not known.

This clonotype appeared many times. DNA of the CDR3: TGCGCCAGCACAGACAGGGGTGCCTACGAGCAGTACTTC. As protein: CASTDRGAYEQYF. The rearrangement joins TRBV5-1 to TRBJ2-7, with 8 bases fitting TRBD1. CDR1 and CDR2 from the germline V gene are SGHRS and YFSETQ. Trimming took 6 bases from V and 2 from J; bases not matched to a gene: 4. The CDR3 is 13 amino acids.

This clonotype has more than one count but fewer than ten. The rearrangement uses TRBV7-3 and TRBJ2-1; 8 positions match TRBD2. Germline lookup yields CDR1 SGHTA and CDR2 FQGTGA. The CDR3 spans 13 residues. J lost 8 bases, V lost 7 bases, and 7 bases had no gene match. CDR3 region: CASTYLGGDEQFF. The CDR3 nucleotides read TGTGCCAGCACCTACCTCGGGGGGGATGAGCAGTTCTTC.

The rearrangement links TRBV3-1 to TRBJ2-5; perhaps TRBD2 as D (7 bases). This CDR3 spans 15 amino acids. Germline loops: CDR1 LGHDT, CDR2 YNNKEL (reference sequence). With 3 bases removed from V and 1 base from J, the gap between germline ends came to 12 bases. As DNA, the CDR3 is TGTGCCAGCAGCCATTTGAGGGGGGGCCAAGAGACCCAGTACTTC. It translates to CASSHLRGGQETQYF.